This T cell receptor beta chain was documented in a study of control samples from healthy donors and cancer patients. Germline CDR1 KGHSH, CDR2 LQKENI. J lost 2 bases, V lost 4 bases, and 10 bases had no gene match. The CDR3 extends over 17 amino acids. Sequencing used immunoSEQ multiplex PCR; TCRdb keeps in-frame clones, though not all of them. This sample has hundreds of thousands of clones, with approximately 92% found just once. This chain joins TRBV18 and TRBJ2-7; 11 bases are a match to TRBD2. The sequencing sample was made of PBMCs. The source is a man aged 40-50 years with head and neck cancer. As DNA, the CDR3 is TGTGCCAGCTCACGACTAGCGGGGACAACAGACCCCTACGAGCAGTACTTC. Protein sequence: CASSRLAGTTDPYEQYF.